The present entry profiles one TCR beta chain with its context. During active infection, Seattle patients enrolled and were then monitored through disease. The data belong to a study of blood T cell repertoires in COVID-19. Study in general: Italy, Spain and the United States were the sources of the convalescent and acute COVID-19 samples. T cells, B-cell-depleted T cells, or PBMCs supplied cDNA or gDNA.

Germline CDR1 reads SEHNR; CDR2 reads FQNEAQ (reference sequence). The V end was cut by 1 base, the J end by 2 bases, with 3 bases between. The CDR3 has 14 amino acids. The data were produced by immunoSEQ multiplex PCR, yet TCRdb's version contains in-frame clones alone and is incomplete. The sample records some 180,000 clones, 82% being singletons. The chain carries TRBV7-9 and TRBJ2-6, with D uncertain. Sequences were obtained from peripheral blood. The receptor's source is an older woman with COVID-19, enrolled during active disease. In DNA form, the CDR3 reads TGTGCCAGCAGCTTAGTAACTGGGGCCAACGTCCTGACTTTC. Translated: CASSLVTGANVLTF.